Following are 20 T cell receptor beta chains from one sample sequenced in a study of blood T cell repertoires in COVID-19. Measured with immunoSEQ multiplex PCR; TCRdb has only the in-frame clones, and not every one. This sample has tens of thousands of clones, with roughly nine tenths found just once. The sample consisted of peripheral blood. Receptors were obtained from a man between 60 and 70 years old with active COVID-19.

The gene calls are TRBV9 and TRBJ2-1, with 10 positions matching TRBD2. The germline CDR1 and CDR2 sequences are SGDLS and YYNGEE. The CDR3 consists of 14 residues. Unmatched junction bases numbered 2, after V lost 7 bases and J lost 1 base. Written as DNA, the CDR3 is TGTGCCAGCGGAGCGGGAGGGTCCTACAATGAGCAGTTCTTC. Residues: CASGAGGSYNEQFF.

This clone has just one count. The chain employs TRBV9 and TRBJ2-3; D is undetermined. Trimming cost V 4 bases and J 4 bases, with 10 bases left between them. Per germline, CDR1 SGDLS and CDR2 YYNGEE. There are 13 residues in the CDR3. CDR3 sequence: CASSPRVADTQYF. In DNA, the CDR3 is TGTGCCAGCAGCCCCCGTGTCGCAGATACGCAGTATTTT.

A single count supports this clone. The V and J genes are TRBV21-1 and TRBJ2-7; TRBD2, the table's D call, lacks a check against the DNA. TRBV21-1 is noted as a pseudogene. This CDR3 is 22 amino acids long. The CDR3 loop reads CASRRFHGTGETSGSSSYEQYF. The CDR3 nucleotides are TGTGCCAGCAGGAGATTTCACGGGACAGGGGAGACTAGCGGGAGCAGCTCCTACGAGCAGTACTTC.

The rearrangement uses TRBV19 and TRBJ2-5; 8 bases are a match to TRBD1. CDR1 LNHDA and CDR2 SQIVND come from the germline V gene (reference sequence). After removal of 5 bases from V and 5 bases from J, the junction contained 7 bases not matched to a gene. The CDR3 runs 14 residues. The CDR3, as DNA: TGTGCCAGTAGTCTTCAGGGGGCATCCGAGACCCAGTACTTC. Residues: CASSLQGASETQYF.

The V gene is TRBV5-5, the J gene TRBJ1-1; 9 bases are shared with TRBD1. CDR3 length equals 15 residues. With 4 bases clipped from V and 0 bases from J, the junction kept 4 bases outside the gene matches. From germline, CDR1 is SGHKS and CDR2 YYEKEE (reference sequence). In nucleotides, the CDR3 is TGTGCCAGCAGCACGACAGGGGGGATGAACACTGAAGCTTTCTTT. Its protein is CASSTTGGMNTEAFF.

This sequence joins TRBV7-3 and TRBJ2-2; D remains unclear. Germline assignment: CDR1 SGHTA and CDR2 FQGTGA. V lost 5 bases and J lost 7, with 14 bases in between. The CDR3 runs 14 residues. Here the CDR3 DNA reads TGTGCCAGCAGCGCCCACATTAGCAGCGGGGAGCTGTTTTTT. It specifies CASSAHISSGELFF.

The CDR3 spells CASSPRTGYTGELFF. CDR3 sequence (DNA): TGTGCCAGCTCACCACGGACTGGGTACACCGGGGAGCTGTTTTTT. V usage is TRBV18 and J usage is TRBJ2-2, with a tentative D call TRBD2 (5 bases). CDR1 is KGHSH and CDR2 is LQKENI in the germline V gene. This CDR3 region has 15 residues. The V end lost 1 base, the J end lost 3 bases, and 9 bases lay between the germline ends.

This clone was counted a single time. The V call is TRBV5-5, the J call TRBJ2-3, with D possibly TRBD2 on 6 matching bases. This CDR3 has 15 residues. Trimming removed 6 bases from V and 5 bases from J, with 19 bases in between. Germline V gene data show CDR1 as SGHKS and CDR2 as YYEKEE (reference sequence). CDR3 bases: TGTGCCAGCACCCTTTTCCCCGGAGGGAGAGATACGCAGTATTTT. Protein sequence: CASTLFPGGRDTQYF.

The chain links TRBV4-2 to TRBJ2-3; D call uncertain. V lost 1 base and J lost 1, with 6 bases in between. The CDR3 has 14 residues. Per the germline V gene, CDR1 is LGHNA and CDR2 is YNFKEQ. The DNA for the CDR3 is TGTGCCAGCAGCCAAGGCGGCGGCACAGATACGCAGTATTTT. It encodes CASSQGGGTDTQYF.

The V call is TRBV9, the J call TRBJ2-7; 8 bases are a match to TRBD2. This CDR3 spans 15 amino acids. With 0 bases clipped from V and 1 base from J, the junction kept 3 bases outside the gene matches. Germline V gene lookup returns CDR1 SGDLS and CDR2 YYNGEE. The CDR3 protein is CASSVGGLVSYEQYF. CDR3 DNA sequence: TGTGCCAGCAGCGTAGGGGGACTAGTGTCCTACGAGCAGTACTTC.

This clone was observed once. The V gene is TRBV3-1 (or the pseudogene TRBV3-2), the J gene TRBJ2-6; 7 bases agree with TRBD1. Germline assignment: CDR1 LGHDT and CDR2 YNNKEL (reference sequence). This CDR3 contains 18 residues. The V and J ends lost 2 bases and 2 bases, in that order; junction bases with no gene match: 9. The CDR3 loop is CASSQTTGLKAGANVLTF. The CDR3 nucleotides are TGTGCCAGCAGCCAAACGACAGGGCTTAAGGCTGGGGCCAACGTCCTGACTTTC.

V is TRBV18 and J is TRBJ2-1; possible D gene TRBD2, 6 bases. From germline, CDR1 is KGHSH and CDR2 LQKENI. Trimming took 3 bases from V and 9 from J, leaving 21 bases between them. The CDR3 runs 16 residues. CDR3 DNA sequence: TGTGCCAGCTCACCCCGGGAACTAGCCGGCGGTGGTGAGCAGTTCTTC. As protein: CASSPRELAGGGEQFF.

This rearrangement joins TRBV4-1 to TRBJ2-3, with 9 bases matching TRBD2. The CDR3 sequence is 17 residues long. CDR1 is MGHRA and CDR2 is YSYEKL in the germline V gene. The V segment lost 0 bases and the J segment 2 bases; nucleotides outside the gene matches: 6. In nucleotides, the CDR3 is TGCGCCAGCAGCCAAGATCCGCTAGCGGGGATCACAGATACGCAGTATTTT. Its translation is CASSQDPLAGITDTQYF.

This clone showed up just once. V usage is TRBV9 and J usage is TRBJ2-3, with a weak D call TRBD2 (5 bases). CDR1 SGDLS and CDR2 YYNGEE come from the germline V gene. The V and J ends lost 0 bases and 0 bases respectively, with 11 bases between them. This CDR3 region has 16 residues. The CDR3 region is CASSVAGIHSTDTQYF. The CDR3 DNA reads as TGTGCCAGCAGCGTAGCCGGGATTCATAGCACAGATACGCAGTATTTT.

The chain has TRBV30 and TRBJ2-3; 13 bases are shared with TRBD2. The CDR3 has 14 residues. In germline, CDR1 is GTSNPN, CDR2 SVGIG (reference sequence). Trimming took 5 bases from V and 2 from J; bases not matched to a gene: 1. This chain's CDR3 is CAWGLAGATDTQYF. The CDR3 coding sequence is TGTGCCTGGGGACTAGCGGGAGCCACAGATACGCAGTATTTT.

V and J are TRBV5-8 and TRBJ2-1; no clear D. The CDR3 contains 12 residues. Germline V gene sequence: CDR1 SGHTS, CDR2 YDEGEE. The V and J ends lost 0 bases and 6 bases respectively, with 4 bases between them. CDR3 sequence reads: CASSLDGNEQFF. CDR3 in DNA: TGTGCCAGCAGCTTGGACGGCAATGAGCAGTTCTTC. The entire variable domain, with the rest obtained from reference TRBV5-8 and TRBJ2-1, is as follows: EAGVTQSPTHLIKTRGQQATLRCSPISGHTSVYWYQQALGLGLQFLLWYDEGEERNRGNFPPRFSGRQFPNYSSELNVNALELEDSALYLCASSLDGNEQFFGPGTRLTVL.

The gene calls are TRBV18 and TRBJ2-3, with D uncertain. This CDR3 comprises 11 residues. V was shortened by 5 bases and J by 6 bases, with 6 bases between the two germline ends. Germline V gene sequence: CDR1 KGHSH, CDR2 LQKENI. The chain's CDR3 is CASSARDTQYF. CDR3 in DNA: TGTGCCAGCTCAGCCAGGGATACGCAGTATTTT. Full variable domain (rest looked up from reference TRBV18 and TRBJ2-3): NAGVMQNPRHLVRRRGQEARLRCSPMKGHSHVYWYRQLPEEGLKFMVYLQKENIIDESGMPKERFSAEFPKEGPSILRIQQVVRGDSAAYFCASSARDTQYFGPGTRLTVL.

J is TRBJ2-7 and V is TRBV19; no definite D call. Germline values: CDR1 LNHDA, CDR2 SQIVND (reference sequence). This CDR3 has 14 amino acids. V lost 1 base and J 2 bases, leaving 9 bases between the germline ends. DNA of the CDR3: TGTGCCAGTAGTATAGTGTCAGGCACCTACGAGCAGTACTTC. Protein: CASSIVSGTYEQYF. Based on the CDR3 plus reference TRBV19 and TRBJ2-7, the full variable domain is DGGITQSPKYLFRKEGQNVTLSCEQNLNHDAMYWYRQDPGQGLRLIYYSQIVNDFQKGDIAEGYSVSREKKESFPLTVTSAQKNPTAFYLCASSIVSGTYEQYFGPGTRLTVT.

The genes are TRBV5-1 and TRBJ2-1; tentatively, D is TRBD1 (6 bases). This CDR3 region has 13 residues. The germline CDR1 and CDR2 sequences are SGHRS and YFSETQ. V dropped 3 bases and J dropped 9 bases, with 13 bases sitting between them. This CDR3 is CASSSTGSGEQFF. DNA for the CDR3: TGCGCCAGCAGCTCGACAGGATCGGGTGAGCAGTTCTTC.

The chain carries TRBV7-9 and TRBJ2-7; 9 bases match TRBD1. Germline V gene sequence: CDR1 SEHNR, CDR2 FQNEAQ (reference sequence). After removal of 2 bases from V and 6 bases from J, the junction contained 17 bases not matched to a gene. This CDR3 has 18 amino acids. For the CDR3, the DNA is TGTGCCAGCAGCTTACCCTCCGGGACAGGGAGAATACTACGCGAGCAGTACTTC. Translating gives CASSLPSGTGRILREQYF. Complete variable domain (other parts from reference TRBV7-9 and TRBJ2-7): DTGVSQNPRHKITKRGQNVTFRCDPISEHNRLYWYRQTLGQGPEFLTYFQNEAQLEKSRLLSDRFSAERPKGSFSTLEIQRTEQGDSAMYLCASSLPSGTGRILREQYFGPGTRLTVT.